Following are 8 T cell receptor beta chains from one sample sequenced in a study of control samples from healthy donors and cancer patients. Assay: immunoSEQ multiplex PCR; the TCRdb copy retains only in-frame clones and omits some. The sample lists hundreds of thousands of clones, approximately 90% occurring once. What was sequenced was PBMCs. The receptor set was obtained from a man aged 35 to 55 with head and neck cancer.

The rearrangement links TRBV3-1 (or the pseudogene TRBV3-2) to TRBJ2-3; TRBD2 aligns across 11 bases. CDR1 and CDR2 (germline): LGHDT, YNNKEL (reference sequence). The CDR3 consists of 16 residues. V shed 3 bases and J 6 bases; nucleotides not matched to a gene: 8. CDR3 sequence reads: CASSHEVLAGVDTQYF. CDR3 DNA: TGTGCCAGCAGCCATGAGGTACTAGCGGGAGTTGATACGCAGTATTTT.

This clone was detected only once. The CDR3 DNA is TGTGCCAGCAGCTTACGGCGGGGAGACACCGGGGAGCTGTTTTTT. Protein product: CASSLRRGDTGELFF. The chain carries TRBV7-9 and TRBJ2-2, with D perhaps TRBD2 (6 bases). There are 15 residues in the CDR3. The germline V gene encodes CDR1 SEHNR and CDR2 FQNEAQ (reference sequence). The V gene lost 2 bases and the J gene lost 3 bases, with 10 bases spanning the gap.

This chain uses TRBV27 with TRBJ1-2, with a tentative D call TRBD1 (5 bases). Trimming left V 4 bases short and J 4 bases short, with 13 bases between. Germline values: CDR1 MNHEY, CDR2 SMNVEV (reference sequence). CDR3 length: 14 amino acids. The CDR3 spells CASSSLGALYGYTF. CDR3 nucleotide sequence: TGTGCCAGCAGTTCGCTTGGGGCCCTCTATGGCTACACCTTC.

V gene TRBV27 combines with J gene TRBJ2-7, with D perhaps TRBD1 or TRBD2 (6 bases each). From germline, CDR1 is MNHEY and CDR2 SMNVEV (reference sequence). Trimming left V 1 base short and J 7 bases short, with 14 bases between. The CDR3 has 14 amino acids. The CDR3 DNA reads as TGTGCCAGCAGTTTATATCCGGGGGCGAGTGAGCAGTACTTC. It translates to CASSLYPGASEQYF.

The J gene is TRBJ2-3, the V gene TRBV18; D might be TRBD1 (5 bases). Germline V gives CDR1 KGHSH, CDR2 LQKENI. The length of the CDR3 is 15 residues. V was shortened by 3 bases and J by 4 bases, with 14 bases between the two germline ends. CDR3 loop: CASSPQGFVPDTQYF. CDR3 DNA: TGTGCCAGCTCACCGCAGGGTTTTGTCCCAGATACGCAGTATTTT.

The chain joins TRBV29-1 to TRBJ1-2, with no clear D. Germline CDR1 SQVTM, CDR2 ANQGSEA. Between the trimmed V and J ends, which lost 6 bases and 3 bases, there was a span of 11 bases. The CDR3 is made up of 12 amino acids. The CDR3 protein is CSVSRGYYGYTF. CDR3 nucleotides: TGCAGCGTATCGCGGGGTTACTATGGCTACACCTTC.

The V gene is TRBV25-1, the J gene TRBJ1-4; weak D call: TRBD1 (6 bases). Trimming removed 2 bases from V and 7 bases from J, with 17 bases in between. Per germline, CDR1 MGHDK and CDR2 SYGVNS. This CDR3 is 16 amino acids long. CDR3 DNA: TGTGCCAGCAGTGAAATAAGGGGGGGCCTCGGTGAAAAACTGTTTTTT. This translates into CASSEIRGGLGEKLFF.

CDR3 amino acids: CASSPRTSGAFF. In DNA, the CDR3 is TGTGCCAGCAGCCCGAGGACTTCAGGGGCTTTCTTT. The J gene is TRBJ1-1, the V gene TRBV7-2; D is possibly TRBD1 (5 bases). Looked up from germline, CDR1 is SGHTA and CDR2 is FQGNSA. Between the trimmed V and J ends, which lost 5 bases and 11 bases, there was a span of 15 bases. The CDR3 is made up of 12 amino acids.